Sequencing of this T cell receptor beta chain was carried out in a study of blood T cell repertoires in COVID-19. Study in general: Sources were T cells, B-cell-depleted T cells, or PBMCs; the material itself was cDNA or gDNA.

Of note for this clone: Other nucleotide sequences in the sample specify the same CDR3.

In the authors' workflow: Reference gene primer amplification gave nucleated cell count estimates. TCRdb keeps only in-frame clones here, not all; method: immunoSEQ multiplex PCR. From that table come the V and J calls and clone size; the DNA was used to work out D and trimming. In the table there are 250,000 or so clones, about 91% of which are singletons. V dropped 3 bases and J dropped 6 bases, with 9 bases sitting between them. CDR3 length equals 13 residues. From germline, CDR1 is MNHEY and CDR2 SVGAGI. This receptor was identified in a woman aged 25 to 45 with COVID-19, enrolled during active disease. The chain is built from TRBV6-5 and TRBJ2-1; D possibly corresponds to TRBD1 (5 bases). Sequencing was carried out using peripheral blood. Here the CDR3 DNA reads TGTGCCAGCAGTTATCCTAGGGGCAATGAGCAGTTCTTC. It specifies CASSYPRGNEQFF.